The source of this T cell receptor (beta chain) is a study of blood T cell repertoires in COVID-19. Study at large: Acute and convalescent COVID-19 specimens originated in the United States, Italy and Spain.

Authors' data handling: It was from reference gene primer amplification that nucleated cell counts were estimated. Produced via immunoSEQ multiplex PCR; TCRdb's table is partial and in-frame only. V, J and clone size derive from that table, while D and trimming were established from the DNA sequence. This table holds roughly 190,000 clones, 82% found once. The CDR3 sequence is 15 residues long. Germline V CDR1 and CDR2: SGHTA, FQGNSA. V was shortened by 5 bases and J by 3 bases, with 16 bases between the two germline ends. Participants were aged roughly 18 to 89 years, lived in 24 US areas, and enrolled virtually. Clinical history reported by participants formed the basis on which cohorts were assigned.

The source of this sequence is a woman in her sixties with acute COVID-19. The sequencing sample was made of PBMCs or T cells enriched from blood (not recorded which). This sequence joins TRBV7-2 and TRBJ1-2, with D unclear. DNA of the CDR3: TGTGCCAGCAGCCTAGGATCAGGCGAGTACTATGGCTACACCTTC. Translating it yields CASSLGSGEYYGYTF.